Listed here are 7 T cell receptor beta chains from one sample, sequenced in a study of blood T cell repertoires in COVID-19. The method was immunoSEQ multiplex PCR; TCRdb's version includes in-frame clones alone and lacks a portion of them. The table shows some 200,000 clones, with approximately 90% occurring only once. Sequencing used peripheral blood. Receptors originate from a man aged 18 to 35 with active or convalescent COVID-19.

This clone was counted between two and nine times. V usage is TRBV4-2 and J usage is TRBJ1-1; the D gene is possibly TRBD1 (6 bases). The CDR3 loop spans 15 amino acids. Germline V gene data show CDR1 as LGHNA and CDR2 as YNFKEQ. Trimming cost V 0 bases and J 0 bases, with 8 bases left between them. The CDR3: CASSQEDSLNTEAFF. CDR3 sequence (DNA): TGTGCCAGCAGCCAAGAGGACAGTTTGAACACTGAAGCTTTCTTT.

The V and J genes are TRBV11-3 and TRBJ2-3; D not certain. Germline lookup yields CDR1 SGHNT and CDR2 YENEEA. The germline V and J ends were trimmed by 2 bases and 1 base, with 13 bases remaining between them. This CDR3 comprises 16 residues. CDR3 sequence (DNA): TGTGCCAGCAGCTTAATGAAACTCGGAGGCACAGATACGCAGTATTTT. It codes for CASSLMKLGGTDTQYF.

This clone was observed a handful of times. This sequence joins TRBV19 and TRBJ2-2; 7 bases match TRBD1. Per germline, CDR1 LNHDA and CDR2 SQIVND (reference sequence). V shed 6 bases, J shed 7 bases, and the junction held 8 bases outside the gene matches. This CDR3 is built from 14 residues. CDR3: CASSDDREVGELFF. The CDR3 bases are TGTGCCAGTAGCGATGACAGGGAAGTCGGGGAGCTGTTTTTT.

The chain is built from TRBV11-3 and TRBJ1-6; a possible D gene is TRBD1 (5 bases). The CDR3 spans 14 residues. Trimming removed 2 bases at V and 9 bases at J, with 11 bases between. Germline values: CDR1 SGHNT, CDR2 YENEEA. The CDR3 DNA is TGTGCCAGCAGCTTACAGGGCCGAGTTTCACCCCTCCACTTT. Translated, it gives CASSLQGRVSPLHF.

V usage is TRBV12-3 or TRBV12-4 and J usage is TRBJ1-6; D may be TRBD1 (6 bases). CDR3 length: 13 amino acids. The germline V and J ends were trimmed by 6 bases and 7 bases, with 10 bases remaining between them. The DNA for the CDR3 is TGTGCCAGCAGAACAACAGGGAATTCACCCCTCCACTTT. Its translation: CASRTTGNSPLHF.

The genes are TRBV2 and TRBJ1-5; 7 positions agree with TRBD1. The CDR3 runs to 14 residues. V shed 3 bases, J shed 6 bases, and the junction held 5 bases outside the gene matches. Germline-derived CDR1 and CDR2 are SNHLY and FYNNEI. This CDR3 is CASSDRGGGQPQHF. The CDR3 DNA reads as TGTGCCAGCAGTGACCGAGGGGGCGGTCAGCCCCAGCATTTT.

This clone came up a few times. The V call is TRBV4-2, the J call TRBJ2-7; D is undetermined. This CDR3 has 14 residues. Germline assignment: CDR1 LGHNA and CDR2 YNFKEQ. The V gene lost 2 bases and the J gene lost 2 bases, with 10 bases spanning the gap. This CDR3 is CASSQTSSAYEQYF. For the CDR3, the DNA is TGTGCCAGCAGCCAAACCTCGTCGGCCTACGAGCAGTACTTC.